A selection of T cell receptor beta chains follows, all from one sample in a study of blood T cell repertoires in COVID-19. The protocol was immunoSEQ multiplex PCR, while the TCRdb copy is restricted to in-frame clones and leaves out a portion. The table includes 130,000 or so clones, about four fifths detected once. The sample was peripheral blood. The receptors shown here come from a woman aged 70-85 years with acute or convalescent COVID-19. Both conserved end residues are part of each CDR3. The D gene is left open where the match is weak. Size is omitted from some rows. Given values are once, few, many or a class for expanded clones.

D gene,V gene,J gene,clone size,CDR3 protein,CDR3 DNA
.,TRBV7-2,TRBJ1-1,.,CASKSSRENTEAFF,TGTGCCAGCAAAAGCTCCCGGGAGAACACTGAAGCTTTCTTT
.,TRBV27,TRBJ2-1,once,CASSFQFPYNEQFF,TGTGCCAGCAGTTTTCAGTTTCCCTACAATGAGCAGTTCTTC
TRBD1,TRBV6-5,TRBJ2-1,once,CASSPGQGAPVRQFF,TGTGCCAGCAGTCCGGGACAGGGGGCACCCGTGCGGCAGTTCTTC
TRBD1,TRBV15,TRBJ1-4,few,CATREGGNEKLFF,TGTGCCACCCGGGAAGGGGGCAATGAAAAACTGTTTTTT
.,TRBV18,TRBJ1-2,.,CASSPDSSPYGYTF,TGTGCCAGCTCACCAGACAGCTCCCCTTATGGCTACACCTTC
TRBD1,TRBV5-1,TRBJ1-2,.,CASSLDRGRGSGDGYTF,TGCGCCAGCAGCTTGGACAGGGGAAGAGGGTCTGGGGATGGCTACACCTTC
TRBD1,TRBV6-2/TRBV6-3,TRBJ2-7,.,CASSRAGTGTYEQYF,TGTGCCAGCAGCCGAGCCGGGACAGGGACCTACGAGCAGTACTTC
.,TRBV11-3,TRBJ2-2,.,CATTGWGANTGELFF,TGTGCCACCACAGGGTGGGGCGCGAACACCGGGGAGCTGTTTTTT
TRBD1,TRBV6-5,TRBJ2-7,.,CASRTGGLLRYEQYF,TGTGCCAGCAGGACAGGGGGCCTACTACGGTACGAGCAGTACTTC
.,TRBV11-3,TRBJ1-3,.,CASSPFQGSSAGNTIYF,TGTGCCAGCAGCCCATTCCAGGGGTCCAGTGCTGGAAACACCATATATTTT
.,TRBV5-4,TRBJ2-2,.,CASSRDKTKANTGELFF,TGTGCCAGCAGCCGAGATAAAACGAAAGCGAACACCGGGGAGCTGTTTTTT
.,TRBV6-5,TRBJ2-7,.,CASSYSAQGYSYEQYF,TGTGCCAGCAGTTACTCCGCCCAGGGTTACTCCTACGAGCAGTACTTC
TRBD2,TRBV13,TRBJ2-5,.,CASSPGLAGGLLETQYF,TGTGCCAGCAGCCCGGGACTAGCGGGGGGGCTTTTGGAGACCCAGTACTTC
TRBD1,TRBV19,TRBJ1-2,.,CASVTGNYGYTF,TGTGCCAGTGTGACAGGGAACTATGGCTACACCTTC
TRBD2,TRBV5-6,TRBJ2-1,.,CASSLRGLENNEQFF,TGTGCCAGCAGCTTACGCGGACTAGAGAACAATGAGCAGTTCTTC
TRBD1,TRBV10-3,TRBJ1-1,.,CAISEGTGLNTEAFF,TGTGCCATCAGTGAGGGGACAGGCCTGAACACTGAAGCTTTCTTT
TRBD1,TRBV5-6,TRBJ2-5,once,CASSWEQGAETQYF,TGTGCCAGCAGCTGGGAACAGGGGGCAGAGACCCAGTACTTC
.,TRBV9,TRBJ1-2,.,CASSARGAGYGYTF,TGTGCCAGCAGCGCTCGGGGGGCTGGCTATGGCTACACCTTC
.,TRBV19,TRBJ1-6,.,CASRSPGQLDNSPLHF,TGTGCCAGTAGAAGCCCAGGACAGCTTGATAATTCACCCCTCCACTTT
.,TRBV7-2,TRBJ1-2,.,CASSLEGRVIYGYTF,TGTGCCAGCAGCTTAGAGGGCAGGGTAATCTATGGCTACACCTTC
.,TRBV11-3,TRBJ2-3,.,CASSPSSKQGWTQYF,TGTGCCAGCAGCCCTAGCTCCAAACAGGGTTGGACGCAGTATTTT
TRBD1,TRBV6-5,TRBJ2-6,.,CASSYVRGPGANVLTF,TGTGCCAGCAGTTACGTAAGGGGGCCTGGGGCCAACGTCCTGACTTTC